The 29 T cell receptor beta chains presented below share a single source sample, sequenced in a study of T-cell reconstitution after alpha-beta-depleted transplantation in children. Unique molecular identifiers tagged the TCRbeta library. TCRdb reprocessed the PCR reads via MiXCR and lists one record per CDR3 protein. The table records 90,000 to 100,000 distinct CDR3 sequences, 10% to 15% of them present only once. The specimen was PBMCs from the stem cell graft donor, collected from the stem cell graft. All receptors derive from a human donor who donated a stem cell graft to a child with inherited bone marrow failure.

This clonotype was observed at least ten times. This chain joins TRBV20-1 and TRBJ2-5; possible D gene TRBD1, 6 bases. V gave up 6 bases and J gave up 4 bases, with 21 bases separating them. CDR3 size: 15 residues. The V gene's germline CDR1 is DFQATT and CDR2 SNEGSKA (reference sequence). CDR3 protein: CSASPGTSSGETQYF. The CDR3 nucleotides read TGCAGTGCGAGTCCCGGGACAAGCTCGGGAGAGACCCAGTACTTC.

In its sample, this clonotype was seen many times. The J gene is TRBJ2-3, the V gene TRBV20-1, with D possibly being TRBD1 (6 bases). This CDR3 contains 15 residues. In germline, CDR1 is DFQATT, CDR2 SNEGSKA (reference sequence). V was trimmed by 5 bases and J by 4 bases, leaving 19 bases between them. The CDR3 here is CSAHQGTTVADTQYF. CDR3 nucleotide sequence: TGCAGTGCTCACCAGGGGACCACGGTTGCAGATACGCAGTATTTT.

In this sample, this clonotype turned up many times. CDR3 in amino acids: CASSMGLMTGELFF. The CDR3 DNA reads TGCGCCAGCAGCATGGGACTTATGACCGGGGAGCTGTTTTTT. This chain uses TRBV5-1 with TRBJ2-2; D is perhaps TRBD2 (6 bases). The CDR3 runs to 14 residues. Germline V gene sequence: CDR1 SGHRS, CDR2 YFSETQ. V dropped 4 bases and J dropped 5 bases, with 12 bases sitting between them.

This clonotype showed up many times. This chain uses TRBV29-1 with TRBJ2-5; 12 bases are a match to TRBD2. Germline assignment: CDR1 SQVTM and CDR2 ANQGSEA. Trimming took 1 base from V and 4 from J; bases not matched to a gene: 4. There are 15 residues in the CDR3. The CDR3 spells CSVEGLAGVTETQYF. The DNA of the CDR3 is TGCAGCGTTGAAGGACTAGCGGGAGTTACAGAGACCCAGTACTTC.

In its sample, this clonotype was seen many times. The chain links TRBV5-1 to TRBJ2-2, with 10 bases that match TRBD1. The CDR3 contains 17 residues. Germline values: CDR1 SGHRS, CDR2 YFSETQ. J was trimmed by 0 bases and V by 7 bases; bases with no gene match: 9. The DNA of the CDR3 is TGCGCCAGCGCCGGGACAGGGGCCTATACGAACACCGGGGAGCTGTTTTTT. Its protein product is CASAGTGAYTNTGELFF. Variable domain in full (rest from reference TRBV5-1 and TRBJ2-2): KAGVTQTPRYLIKTRGQQVTLSCSPISGHRSVSWYQQTPGQGLQFLFEYFSETQRNKGNFPGRFSGRQFSNSRSEMNVSTLELGDSALYLCASAGTGAYTNTGELFFGEGSRLTVL.

There are many counts of this clonotype. The chain couples TRBV5-1 to TRBJ2-7, with D uncertain. The V end was cut by 0 bases, the J end by 3 bases, with 7 bases between. Germline loops: CDR1 SGHRS, CDR2 YFSETQ. The CDR3 consists of 13 residues. The CDR3 nucleotides read TGCGCCAGCAGCTTGGAAGGGAACTACGAGCAGTACTTC. Its protein is CASSLEGNYEQYF.

This clonotype has ten or more counts. The chain links TRBV20-1 to TRBJ1-2; the D is unclear. Germline CDR1 is DFQATT and CDR2 is SNEGSKA (reference sequence). Trimming took 3 bases from V and 1 from J, leaving 6 bases between them. The CDR3 spans 12 residues. As DNA, the CDR3 is TGCAGTGCTAGTCGGGTTAACTATGGCTACACCTTC. Translated, it gives CSASRVNYGYTF.

This clonotype appeared a few times. The chain carries TRBV5-4 and TRBJ1-1; 8 bases map to TRBD1. Germline trimming cut 4 bases from V and 5 bases from J; bases unmatched to any gene: 4. There are 13 residues in the CDR3. The germline CDR1 and CDR2 sequences are SGHNT and YYREEE (reference sequence). The CDR3 DNA reads as TGTGCCAGCAGCAGGACAGGGAATACTGAAGCTTTCTTT. Translated, it gives CASSRTGNTEAFF.

In this sample, this clonotype turned up many times. The chain uses TRBV20-1 and TRBJ2-3; D is uncertain. Per the germline V gene, CDR1 is DFQATT and CDR2 is SNEGSKA (reference sequence). This CDR3 contains 14 residues. Trimming took off 0 bases at V and 0 bases at J, with 7 bases between the two ends. CDR3 sequence reads: CSARDYGSTDTQYF. CDR3 bases: TGCAGTGCTAGAGATTACGGAAGCACAGATACGCAGTATTTT.

This clonotype was counted ten times or more. The genes are TRBV3-1 and TRBJ2-7, with a tentative D call TRBD1 (6 bases). This CDR3 has 15 residues. V dropped 4 bases and J dropped 0 bases, with 13 bases sitting between them. Germline V CDR1 and CDR2: LGHDT, YNNKEL (reference sequence). The CDR3 loop is CASSLTGSSSYEQYF. The CDR3 DNA is TGTGCCAGCAGCCTGACAGGATCCAGCTCCTACGAGCAGTACTTC.

At least ten counts were recorded for this clonotype. V usage is TRBV19 and J usage is TRBJ1-5, with D tentatively TRBD1 (5 bases). The CDR3 runs to 14 residues. V lost 5 bases to trimming and J lost 3 bases, with 11 bases between them. Germline CDR1 and CDR2: LNHDA and SQIVND (reference sequence). The CDR3 region has the DNA TGTGCCAGTAGTGTCCGGGACTTCAATCAGCCCCAGCATTTT. Translation: CASSVRDFNQPQHF.

This clonotype was detected many times. The chain employs TRBV20-1 and TRBJ1-5; D call uncertain. This CDR3 is 12 amino acids long. The germline CDR1 and CDR2 sequences are DFQATT and SNEGSKA (reference sequence). Trimming took 6 bases from V and 11 from J, leaving 17 bases between them. CDR3 amino acids: CSAHRTSEAQHF. CDR3 bases: TGCAGTGCCCATCGGACGTCCGAGGCCCAGCATTTT.

This clonotype showed up many times. The J gene is TRBJ2-5, the V gene TRBV20-1; the D is unclear. The V gene lost 5 bases and the J gene lost 1 base, with 8 bases spanning the gap. This CDR3 is 12 amino acids long. Germline V gene sequence: CDR1 DFQATT, CDR2 SNEGSKA (reference sequence). CDR3 in DNA: TGCAGTGCTGGGAAGCCCCAAGAGACCCAGTACTTC. Translated, it gives CSAGKPQETQYF.

This clonotype was seen at least ten times. As the CDR3 is not closed by the conserved phenylalanine or tryptophan, this likely results from a read error. The CDR3 DNA reads as TGCGCCAGCAGCTTGATCGGGCAAGAGACCCAGTACCTC. Its protein product is CASSLIGQETQYL. The chain joins TRBV5-1 to TRBJ2-5; D remains unclear. Germline V gene lookup returns CDR1 SGHRS and CDR2 YFSETQ. V was pared by 1 base and J by 2 bases, with 6 bases between. This CDR3 comprises 13 residues.

In its sample, this clonotype was seen many times. The chain carries TRBV3-1 and TRBJ2-7; D perhaps matches TRBD2 (6 bases). V gave up 1 base and J gave up 2 bases, with 12 bases separating them. CDR1 and CDR2 (germline): LGHDT, YNNKEL (reference sequence). The CDR3 has 15 residues. CDR3 protein: CASSQGAGQTYEQYF. CDR3 nucleotide sequence: TGTGCCAGCAGCCAAGGTGCGGGGCAAACCTACGAGCAGTACTTC.

This clonotype appeared many times. This sequence joins TRBV20-1 and TRBJ2-5; TRBD2 might be the D (5 bases). Germline V CDR1 and CDR2: DFQATT, SNEGSKA (reference sequence). Trimming removed 6 bases at V and 5 bases at J, with 16 bases between. The CDR3 is made up of 13 amino acids. The CDR3 DNA sequence: TGCAGTGCCGCGCCCCTAGCAAGGGAGACCCAGTACTTC. Protein product: CSAAPLARETQYF.

This clonotype was seen repeatedly, ten times or more. DNA for the CDR3: TGTGCCAGCAGCTTAGTTAGAGATACTGAAGCTTTCTTT. This gives the protein CASSLVRDTEAFF. The genes are TRBV11-2 and TRBJ1-1; D unresolved. Trimming removed 1 base at V and 5 bases at J, with 8 bases between. The CDR3 is made up of 13 amino acids. CDR1 is SGHAT, CDR2 FQNNGV, per germline.

This clonotype was counted a few times. The J gene is TRBJ1-2, the V gene TRBV7-9; D remains ambiguous. Trimming stripped 0 bases from V and 6 bases from J, with 11 bases between. Per germline, CDR1 SEHNR and CDR2 FQNEAQ (reference sequence). The CDR3 is made up of 14 amino acids. CDR3 sequence reads: CASSLATGADGYTF. In DNA form, the CDR3 reads TGTGCCAGCAGCTTAGCCACGGGAGCTGATGGCTACACCTTC.

This clonotype was counted between two and nine times. This chain joins TRBV4-2 and TRBJ1-4; TRBD1 is a possible D gene (6 bases). Germline V gene sequence: CDR1 LGHNA, CDR2 YNFKEQ. CDR3 size: 14 residues. Trimming cost V 6 bases and J 4 bases, with 12 bases left between them. The CDR3 DNA follows: TGTGCCAGCAGTCCCGGGACAAGTAATGAAAAACTGTTTTTT. Protein product: CASSPGTSNEKLFF.

This clonotype was observed at least ten times. The chain uses TRBV5-1 and TRBJ2-5, with unresolved D. The CDR3 covers 14 residues. The V gene lost 0 bases and the J gene lost 5 bases, with 11 bases spanning the gap. Germline lookup yields CDR1 SGHRS and CDR2 YFSETQ. The CDR3 nucleotides are TGCGCCAGCAGCTTGGCACAGATTAGGGAGACCCAGTACTTC. Residues: CASSLAQIRETQYF.

This clonotype was observed at least ten times. V and J are TRBV3-1 and TRBJ1-1; D gene uncertain. Germline V CDR1 and CDR2: LGHDT, YNNKEL (reference sequence). V gave up 1 base and J gave up 10 bases, with 10 bases separating them. This CDR3 spans 12 amino acids. The CDR3 reads CASSQGGWRAFF. Here the CDR3 DNA reads TGTGCCAGCAGCCAAGGAGGGTGGAGAGCTTTCTTT.

This clonotype was picked up many times. The chain recombines TRBV5-1 with TRBJ2-7; D is tentatively TRBD1 or TRBD2 (5 bases each). The germline CDR1 and CDR2 sequences are SGHRS and YFSETQ. V shed 0 bases and J shed 5 bases, with 9 bases lying between them. The CDR3 totals 13 residues. The CDR3 is CASSLGGGNEQYF. The CDR3 DNA is TGCGCCAGCAGCTTGGGTGGGGGTAACGAGCAGTACTTC.

This clonotype was counted many times. The rearrangement uses TRBV5-1 and TRBJ2-7; D is unclear. Trimming left V 0 bases short and J 9 bases short, with 10 bases between. CDR1 is SGHRS, CDR2 YFSETQ, per germline. The CDR3 loop spans 12 amino acids. CDR3: CASSLDTQAQYF. DNA for the CDR3: TGCGCCAGCAGCTTGGATACCCAGGCGCAGTACTTC.

The rearrangement links TRBV6-4 to TRBJ2-1; 7 bases match TRBD1. This CDR3 is built from 19 residues. V shed 0 bases, J shed 0 bases, and the junction held 11 bases outside the gene matches. Germline loops: CDR1 MRHNA, CDR2 SNTAGT. The CDR3 coding sequence is TGTGCCAGCAGTGACTCCCTCACGACAGGGCACCGCTCCTACAATGAGCAGTTCTTC. Translated, it gives CASSDSLTTGHRSYNEQFF.

This clonotype was recorded at least ten times. The CDR3 protein is CASGQRRDNEQFF. CDR3 bases: TGTGCCAGCGGTCAAAGACGGGACAATGAGCAGTTCTTC. This chain connects TRBV12-3 or TRBV12-4 to TRBJ2-1; D is uncertain. The CDR3 sequence is 13 residues long. V was cut by 8 bases and J by 5 bases, with 13 bases left in between.

The sample holds many counts of this clonotype. This chain uses TRBV12-3 or TRBV12-4 with TRBJ2-7; possibly TRBD1 or TRBD2 for D (5 bases each). The CDR3 is 15 amino acids. Trimming shortened V by 9 bases and J by 2 bases, and 20 bases separated the two germline ends. The CDR3 DNA reads TGTGCCAGTTCTAGAGGGGTCAGGATCACCTACGAGCAGTACTTC. Its protein is CASSRGVRITYEQYF.

The chain employs TRBV4-1 and TRBJ1-2, with TRBD1 matching over 9 bases. J gave up 3 bases and V 1 base, and 0 bases lay outside the gene matches. This CDR3 has 14 residues. CDR1 and CDR2 (germline): MGHRA, YSYEKL. The CDR3 sequence: CASSQGDRDYGYTF. The CDR3 region has the DNA TGCGCCAGCAGCCAAGGGGACAGGGACTATGGCTACACCTTC.

This clonotype was detected ten times or more. The chain links TRBV6-1 to TRBJ2-3; D is undetermined. CDR1 and CDR2 (germline): MNHNS, SASEGT. V lost 1 base to trimming and J lost 3 bases, with 8 bases between them. The CDR3 is 14 residues long. CDR3 sequence (DNA): TGTGCCAGCAGTGAAGAGGTGTCAACAGATACGCAGTATTTT. Its translation is CASSEEVSTDTQYF.

This clonotype was observed many times. V and J are TRBV4-3 and TRBJ2-1; D may be TRBD1 or TRBD2 (5 bases each). V was cut by 0 bases and J by 2 bases, with 8 bases left in between. CDR3 length equals 15 residues. Germline CDR1 reads LGHNA; CDR2 reads YSLEER. Here the CDR3 reads CASSQDRDPYNEQFF. CDR3 nucleotide sequence: TGCGCCAGCAGCCAAGACAGGGACCCCTACAATGAGCAGTTCTTC.